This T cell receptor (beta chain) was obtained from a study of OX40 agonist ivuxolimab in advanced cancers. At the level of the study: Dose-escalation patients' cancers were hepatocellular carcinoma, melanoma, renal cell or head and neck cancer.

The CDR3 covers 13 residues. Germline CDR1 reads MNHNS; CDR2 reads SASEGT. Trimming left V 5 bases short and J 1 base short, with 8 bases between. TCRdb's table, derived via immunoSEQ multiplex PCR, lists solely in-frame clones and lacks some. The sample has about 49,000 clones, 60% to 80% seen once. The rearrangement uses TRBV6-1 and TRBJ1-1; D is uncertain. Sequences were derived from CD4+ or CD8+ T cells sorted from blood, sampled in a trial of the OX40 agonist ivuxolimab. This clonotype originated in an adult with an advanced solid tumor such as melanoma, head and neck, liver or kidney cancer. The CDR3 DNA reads TGTGCCAGCAGTCCTACAACGAACACTGAAGCTTTCTTT. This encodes CASSPTTNTEAFF.